The entry below describes one T cell receptor beta chain. Its target is not known. These data are taken from a study of cytomegalovirus exposure and HLA in healthy donors. General study points: Associated with cytomegalovirus, according to the listing, were 150 to 200 TCR beta chains.

Primers included in the PCR were 60 Vbeta and 13 Jbeta primers. Measured with immunoSEQ multiplex PCR; TCRdb has only the in-frame clones, and not every one. Of about 150,000 clones listed, 79% are singletons. Losses at the gene ends were 5 bases for V and 0 bases for J; bases not matched to a gene: 4. The germline V gene has CDR1 SGHTA and CDR2 FQGTGA. The CDR3 length is 15 residues. The rearrangement links TRBV7-3 to TRBJ2-1; 7 bases line up with TRBD1. This sequence was found in a man aged 50 to 59 in good health and CMV-seropositive. The source material was PBMCs. The CDR3 loop is CASSTGQSSYNEQFF. The CDR3 nucleotides are TGTGCCAGCAGCACGGGACAGAGCTCCTACAATGAGCAGTTCTTC.